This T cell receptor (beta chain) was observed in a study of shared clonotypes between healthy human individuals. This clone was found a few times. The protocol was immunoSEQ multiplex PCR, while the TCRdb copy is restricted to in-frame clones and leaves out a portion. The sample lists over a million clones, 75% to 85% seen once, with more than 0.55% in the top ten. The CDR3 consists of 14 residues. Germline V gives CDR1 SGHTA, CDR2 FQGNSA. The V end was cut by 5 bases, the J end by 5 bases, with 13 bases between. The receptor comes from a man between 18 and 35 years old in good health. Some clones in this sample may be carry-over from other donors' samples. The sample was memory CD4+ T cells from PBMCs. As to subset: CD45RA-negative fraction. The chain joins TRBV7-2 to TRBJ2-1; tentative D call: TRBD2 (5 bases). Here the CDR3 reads CASSTDVGDNEQFF. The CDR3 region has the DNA TGTGCCAGCAGCACTGATGTGGGAGACAATGAGCAGTTCTTC.